This T cell receptor beta chain was recorded in a study of shared clonotypes between healthy human individuals. Overall study findings and caveats: In this cohort, only blood was sampled, and tissue repertoires likely differ. Shared clonotypes across all four donors exceeded non-shared ones in generation probability. When naive CD4 clonotypes were compared across a few donors, about 4.8% were shared.

CDR1 is SNHLY and CDR2 is FYNNEI in the germline V gene. CDR3 length: 11 amino acids. Trimming pared 2 bases from V and 2 bases from J, leaving 0 bases between. The table came from immunoSEQ multiplex PCR; TCRdb's copy has only in-frame clones and leaves some out. The sample includes 2 million to 2.5 million clones, approximately 93% of them seen just once. This clone was detected a few times. Its antigen remains unknown. This sample includes further DNA sequences coding for the same CDR3. The chain carries TRBV2 and TRBJ1-1; D ambiguous. This receptor was taken from a young man in good health. Some clones in this sample may be carry-over from other donors' samples. Sequencing was performed on naive CD4+ T cells from PBMCs. Indicated subset: CD45RA+ positively selected. The CDR3, as DNA: TGTGCCAGCAGTGAAAACACTGAAGCTTTCTTT. This encodes CASSENTEAFF.